The 29 T cell receptor beta chains reported below all come from one sample, sequenced in a study of blood T cell repertoires in COVID-19. Sequenced by immunoSEQ multiplex PCR; TCRdb stores in-frame clones only, minus some. The sample lists over 300,000 clones, around 91% occurring once. Material for sequencing was peripheral blood. The origin of the receptors is a young man with active or convalescent COVID-19.

This chain uses TRBV6-6 with TRBJ2-1; 11 bases are a match to TRBD2. From germline, CDR1 is MNHNY and CDR2 SVGAGI (reference sequence). The CDR3 has 15 residues. The V and J ends lost 6 bases and 12 bases, in that order; junction bases with no gene match: 13. The CDR3 sequence: CASRLSGLADLMQFF. The CDR3 DNA reads as TGTGCCAGCAGACTATCGGGACTAGCGGATCTTATGCAGTTCTTC.

J is TRBJ1-1 and V is TRBV9, with 9 bases that match TRBD1. The CDR3 sequence is 13 residues long. J was trimmed by 7 bases and V by 4 bases; bases with no gene match: 5. In germline, CDR1 is SGDLS, CDR2 YYNGEE. CDR3: CASSPRDRVEAFF. The CDR3 DNA follows: TGTGCCAGCAGCCCCCGGGACAGGGTTGAAGCTTTCTTT.

The genes are TRBV19 and TRBJ1-2; TRBD1 matches at 11 bases. The V gene end was trimmed by 5 bases and the J gene end by 4 bases; junction bases not matched to a gene: 3. The CDR3 covers 14 residues. Germline CDR1 is LNHDA and CDR2 is SQIVND (reference sequence). The CDR3 bases are TGTGCCAGTAGTGTCGGACAGGGGGCCTATGGCTACACCTTC. Translating gives CASSVGQGAYGYTF.

The chain combines TRBV9 with TRBJ1-2; TRBD1 agrees at 11 bases. Germline trimming cut 0 bases from V and 3 bases from J; bases unmatched to any gene: 7. Germline CDR1 and CDR2: SGDLS and YYNGEE. The CDR3 extends over 17 amino acids. CDR3 nucleotides: TGTGCCAGCAGCGTAGCTGGACAGGGGGCACGTTACTATGGCTACACCTTC. Amino acid sequence: CASSVAGQGARYYGYTF.

V and J are TRBV3-1 (or the pseudogene TRBV3-2) and TRBJ2-5; 7 bases align to TRBD1. The CDR3 loop spans 14 amino acids. Trimming cost V 8 bases and J 4 bases; bases outside gene matches: 10. Per the germline V gene, CDR1 is LGHDT and CDR2 is YNNKEL (reference sequence). The CDR3 DNA reads TGTGCCAGCTTGCAGGGGGTCGCGGGAGAGACCCAGTACTTC. Its translation is CASLQGVAGETQYF.

This chain connects TRBV28 to TRBJ2-7; D unclear. The CDR3 has 11 residues. V was pared by 6 bases and J by 5 bases, with 8 bases between. From germline, CDR1 is MDHEN and CDR2 SYDVKM. CDR3 sequence reads: CASSRLNEQYF. DNA of the CDR3: TGTGCCAGCAGCAGATTGAACGAGCAGTACTTC.

The chain joins TRBV4-3 to TRBJ1-3; 7 positions match TRBD1. CDR3 length: 18 residues. After removal of 0 bases from V and 3 bases from J, the junction contained 11 bases not matched to a gene. The germline V gene has CDR1 LGHNA and CDR2 YSLEER. CDR3 coding DNA: TGCGCCAGCAGCCAAGATGTTGATAGGGGGCAGTTTGGAAACACCATATATTTT. Translation gives CASSQDVDRGQFGNTIYF.

This sequence joins TRBV5-1 and TRBJ1-1; TRBD1 might be the D (6 bases). Trimming pared 4 bases from V and 4 bases from J, leaving 14 bases between. The V gene's germline CDR1 is SGHRS and CDR2 YFSETQ. The CDR3 has 14 residues. The DNA for the CDR3 is TGCGCCAGCAGCCGAGGCATAGGGGGCACTGAAGCTTTCTTT. Its translation is CASSRGIGGTEAFF. The full variable domain, with the rest looked up from reference TRBV5-1 and TRBJ1-1, is KAGVTQTPRYLIKTRGQQVTLSCSPISGHRSVSWYQQTPGQGLQFLFEYFSETQRNKGNFPGRFSGRQFSNSRSEMNVSTLELGDSALYLCASSRGIGGTEAFFGQGTRLTVV.

The genes are TRBV10-3 and TRBJ1-2; weak D call: TRBD1 (5 bases). This CDR3 comprises 14 residues. The V end lost 2 bases, the J end lost 2 bases, and 9 bases lay between the germline ends. CDR1 and CDR2 (germline): ENHRY, SYGVKD. DNA for the CDR3: TGTGCCATCAGTGAGGGCAGGGCGAACTATGGCTACACCTTC. Amino acids: CAISEGRANYGYTF.

The chain recombines TRBV28 with TRBJ2-4; tentative D call: TRBD1 (7 bases). Trimming removed 8 bases from V and 3 bases from J, with 11 bases in between. The germline gives CDR1 MDHEN, CDR2 SYDVKM. CDR3 length: 13 residues. The CDR3 region is CASAGGYKNIQYF. CDR3 bases: TGTGCCAGCGCAGGGGGGTACAAAAACATTCAGTACTTC.

The V call is TRBV6-5, the J call TRBJ1-1; 12 nucleotides match TRBD1. CDR1 and CDR2 from the germline V gene are MNHEY and SVGAGI. The CDR3 loop spans 14 amino acids. Unmatched junction bases numbered 8, after V lost 7 bases and J lost 8 bases. The CDR3: CASTRGTGGGEAFF. CDR3 DNA sequence: TGTGCCAGCACCAGGGGGACAGGGGGCGGAGAAGCTTTCTTT.

The chain links TRBV9 to TRBJ1-1, with 9 bases aligning to TRBD1. After removal of 6 bases from V and 1 base from J, the junction contained 7 bases not matched to a gene. Germline V lookup: CDR1 SGDLS, CDR2 YYNGEE. The CDR3 runs to 15 residues. The CDR3 DNA follows: TGTGCCAGCACGGGACAGGGAGACCCGAACACTGAAGCTTTCTTT. Its protein product is CASTGQGDPNTEAFF.

This clone was picked up one time. The chain is built from TRBV9 and TRBJ2-6, with D maybe TRBD1 (5 bases). V gave up 0 bases and J gave up 4 bases, with 11 bases separating them. Germline V gene sequence: CDR1 SGDLS, CDR2 YYNGEE. This CDR3 spans 16 amino acids. The CDR3 sequence is CASSVVSRAGANVLTF. In DNA, the CDR3 is TGTGCCAGCAGCGTAGTGAGCAGGGCCGGGGCCAACGTCCTGACTTTC.

In this sample, this clone turned up once. The rearrangement links TRBV7-9 to TRBJ2-1; 10 positions agree with TRBD2. Per the germline V gene, CDR1 is SEHNR and CDR2 is FQNEAQ (reference sequence). The CDR3 covers 17 residues. V shed 5 bases and J 3 bases; nucleotides not matched to a gene: 10. CDR3 DNA sequence: TGTGCCAGCAGCCGATCACGCGGACTAGCGGACTACAATGAGCAGTTCTTC. Its protein is CASSRSRGLADYNEQFF.

The rearrangement joins TRBV6-6 to TRBJ2-2; no clear D. CDR1 and CDR2 from the germline V gene are MNHNY and SVGAGI (reference sequence). This CDR3 has 15 amino acids. Trimming pared 2 bases from V and 4 bases from J, leaving 11 bases between. In DNA, the CDR3 is TGTGCCAGCAGTTACGCGCGGCAGTCCACCGGGGAGCTGTTTTTT. It codes for CASSYARQSTGELFF.

This chain uses TRBV7-9 with TRBJ1-1; weak D call: TRBD1 (6 bases). Per the germline V gene, CDR1 is SEHNR and CDR2 is FQNEAQ (reference sequence). V lost 5 bases and J lost 1, with 14 bases in between. This CDR3 contains 15 residues. For the CDR3, the DNA is TGTGCCAGCAGCGAGTCCAGGGGCGGGAACACTGAAGCTTTCTTT. It encodes CASSESRGGNTEAFF.

V usage is TRBV7-9 and J usage is TRBJ2-1; the D gene is possibly TRBD2 (6 bases). The germline CDR1 and CDR2 sequences are SEHNR and FQNEAQ (reference sequence). Trimming left V 5 bases short and J 8 bases short, with 25 bases between. This CDR3 region has 17 residues. CDR3 bases: TGTGCCAGCAGCGCCCACGGTATGAGACTAGTTTGGGATGAGCAGTTCTTC. Its protein is CASSAHGMRLVWDEQFF.

The V and J genes are TRBV28 and TRBJ2-1, with 9 nucleotides matching TRBD1. The length of the CDR3 is 14 residues. V trimming: 5 bases; J trimming: 7 bases; junction bases outside the gene matches: 6. CDR1 and CDR2 from the germline V gene are MDHEN and SYDVKM. CDR3 coding DNA: TGTGCCAGCAGTCCCGGGGGACAGGGAAATGAGCAGTTCTTC. Its translation: CASSPGGQGNEQFF. The full variable domain, completed using reference TRBV28 and TRBJ2-1, is DVKVTQSSRYLVKRTGEKVFLECVQDMDHENMFWYRQDPGLGLRLIYFSYDVKMKEKGDIPEGYSVSREKKERFSLILESASTNQTSMYLCASSPGGQGNEQFFGPGTRLTVL.

The chain carries TRBV6-5 and TRBJ1-3, with D unresolved. The V end lost 0 bases, the J end lost 0 bases, and 9 bases lay between the germline ends. CDR3 length equals 16 residues. Germline V gene sequence: CDR1 MNHEY, CDR2 SVGAGI. The CDR3 here is CASSYSGSPSGNTIYF. The CDR3 coding sequence is TGTGCCAGCAGTTACTCTGGCAGTCCCTCTGGAAACACCATATATTTT.

The rearrangement links TRBV11-2 to TRBJ2-3; the D is unclear. This CDR3 comprises 12 residues. CDR1 is SGHAT, CDR2 FQNNGV, per germline. Deletions cut 2 bases from V and 5 bases from J, with 5 bases between. The CDR3 bases are TGTGCCAGCAGCTTATCTTTAGATACGCAGTATTTT. Translation: CASSLSLDTQYF.

V usage is TRBV4-3 and J usage is TRBJ1-1; possibly TRBD1 for D (5 bases). Per the germline V gene, CDR1 is LGHNA and CDR2 is YSLEER. V shed 5 bases and J shed 4 bases, with 14 bases lying between them. The CDR3 consists of 14 residues. In DNA form, the CDR3 reads TGCGCCAGCAGCTCCGGGGGGATGAGCACTGAAGCTTTCTTT. Protein product: CASSSGGMSTEAFF.

The chain carries TRBV7-8 and TRBJ2-7; weak D call: TRBD2 (6 bases). V was pared by 3 bases and J by 6 bases, with 12 bases between. The CDR3 sequence is 13 residues long. Germline V lookup: CDR1 SGHVS, CDR2 FQNEAQ. The CDR3 loop reads CASSLPPGVEQYF. CDR3 sequence (DNA): TGTGCCAGCAGCTTGCCCCCGGGGGTCGAGCAGTACTTC. Full variable domain (missing parts from reference TRBV7-8 and TRBJ2-7): GAGVSQSPRYKVAKRGQDVALRCDPISGHVSLFWYQQALGQGPEFLTYFQNEAQLDKSGLPSDRFFAERPEGSVSTLKIQRTQQEDSAVYLCASSLPPGVEQYFGPGTRLTVT.

V and J are TRBV6-5 and TRBJ1-3; D gene unclear. V dropped 4 bases and J dropped 1 base, with 8 bases sitting between them. This CDR3 is 14 amino acids long. Germline V gene data show CDR1 as MNHEY and CDR2 as SVGAGI. For the CDR3, the DNA is TGTGCCAGCAGTTCCACAAAATCTGGAAACACCATATATTTT. This translates into CASSSTKSGNTIYF.

The rearrangement links TRBV25-1 to TRBJ2-5, with D perhaps TRBD2 (6 bases). Germline V gives CDR1 MGHDK, CDR2 SYGVNS. The CDR3 contains 14 residues. Trimming stripped 3 bases from V and 1 base from J, with 9 bases between. CDR3 loop: CASSDQGLQETQYF. The CDR3 region has the DNA TGTGCCAGCAGTGATCAGGGACTCCAAGAGACCCAGTACTTC.

The rearrangement links TRBV18 to TRBJ2-7, with TRBD1 matching over 11 bases. The CDR3 has 16 amino acids. With 3 bases clipped from V and 3 bases from J, the junction kept 7 bases outside the gene matches. The V gene's germline CDR1 is KGHSH and CDR2 LQKENI. CDR3 sequence reads: CASSPVGTGGSYEQYF. The CDR3 bases are TGTGCCAGCTCACCCGTAGGGACAGGGGGAAGCTACGAGCAGTACTTC.

The CDR3 nucleotides are TGTGCCAGCTCACCACGATGGGACAATCAAGAGACCCAGTACTTC. Translated, it gives CASSPRWDNQETQYF. J is TRBJ2-5 and V is TRBV18, with D tentatively TRBD1 (6 bases). Deletions cut 1 base from V and 2 bases from J, with 11 bases between. Germline assignment: CDR1 KGHSH and CDR2 LQKENI. The CDR3 length is 15 residues.

This clone was counted between two and nine times. The chain is built from TRBV5-5 and TRBJ1-6; D is ambiguous. CDR1 SGHKS and CDR2 YYEKEE come from the germline V gene (reference sequence). This CDR3 has 14 amino acids. Trimming left V 7 bases short and J 8 bases short, with 16 bases between. CDR3 coding DNA: TGTGCCAGCGGGCCTCCGGGGTTGGATTCACCCCTCCACTTT. Translated: CASGPPGLDSPLHF.

This sequence joins TRBV11-3 and TRBJ2-1, with TRBD2 as a possible D gene (5 bases). The CDR3 spans 12 residues. The germline V and J ends were trimmed by 4 bases and 7 bases, with 8 bases remaining between them. Germline CDR1 is SGHNT and CDR2 is YENEEA. The DNA of the CDR3 is TGTGCCAGCAGCTCCCCGGGGAATGAGCAGTTCTTC. Protein: CASSSPGNEQFF.

The chain employs TRBV12-3 or TRBV12-4 and TRBJ1-2; perhaps TRBD1 as D (6 bases). V lost 3 bases and J 7 bases, leaving 12 bases between the germline ends. CDR3 length: 13 residues. The CDR3 is CASSFMGAGGYTF. In nucleotides, the CDR3 is TGTGCCAGCAGTTTTATGGGGGCTGGTGGCTACACCTTC.